The 29 T cell receptor beta chains presented below share a single source sample, sequenced in a study of T cells of healthy individuals. TCRdb called the 5' RACE reads again in MiXCR, with one record for every CDR3 protein. The sample contains more than 60,000 distinct CDR3 sequences, 16% of which appear only once. The receptors here all came from a human donor in good health.

This clonotype was seen a few times. The chain recombines TRBV4-2 with TRBJ2-6; D possibly corresponds to TRBD1 (5 bases). This CDR3 has 19 residues. Germline CDR1 and CDR2: LGHNA and YNFKEQ. The germline V and J ends were trimmed by 1 base and 2 bases, with 18 bases remaining between them. Here the CDR3 DNA reads TGTGCCAGCAGCCAAGCGGTGCAGGGCCTAGAGGCTGGGGCCAACGTCCTGACTTTC. Protein product: CASSQAVQGLEAGANVLTF.

The table lists this clonotype with many counts. This rearrangement joins TRBV5-4 to TRBJ2-3; D unresolved. Trimming removed 0 bases at V and 4 bases at J, with 3 bases between. The CDR3 contains 12 residues. Germline V gene data show CDR1 as SGHNT and CDR2 as YYREEE (reference sequence). The CDR3 sequence: CASSLVADTQYF. DNA of the CDR3: TGTGCCAGCAGCTTGGTGGCAGATACGCAGTATTTT.

The chain links TRBV6-5 to TRBJ1-6; D perhaps matches TRBD1 (6 bases). Germline V lookup: CDR1 MNHEY, CDR2 SVGAGI. The CDR3 consists of 14 residues. V was pared by 5 bases and J by 6 bases, with 11 bases between. CDR3 sequence: CASSRTVTNSPLHF. The CDR3 bases are TGTGCCAGCAGTAGGACAGTGACTAATTCACCCCTCCACTTT.

This clonotype was observed many times. The chain combines TRBV21-1 with TRBJ1-6; no check of the table's D call, TRBD1, against the DNA was made. TRBV21-1 counts as a pseudogene. CDR3 size: 17 residues. The CDR3 region has the DNA TGTGCCAGCAGCAAAGAGGAGCAAACCGGACAGGATTCACCCCTCCACTTT. Protein product: CASSKEEQTGQDSPLHF.

This clonotype has a count of ten or more. V gene TRBV11-2 combines with J gene TRBJ2-1; D may match TRBD1 or TRBD2 (5 bases each). The CDR3 contains 15 residues. CDR1 is SGHAT and CDR2 is FQNNGV in the germline V gene. V lost 0 bases to trimming and J lost 9 bases, with 15 bases between them. This CDR3 reads CASSLERGSPGEQFF. Here the CDR3 DNA reads TGTGCCAGCAGCTTAGAGAGGGGCTCCCCCGGTGAGCAGTTCTTC.

Turning to this clonotype: The junction departs from the called germline gene at one end, perhaps through a read error. The chain is built from TRBV4-2 and TRBJ2-3; the match to TRBD2 covers 8 bases. The CDR3 has 16 residues. The germline gives CDR1 LGHNA, CDR2 YNFKEQ. The CDR3 coding sequence is TGTGCCAGCAGCCAAGAGGTAGCGGGAAAGACAGATACTCAGTATTTT. As protein: CASSQEVAGKTDTQYF.

J is TRBJ2-1 and V is TRBV20-1, with 11 bases fitting TRBD2. Germline V gives CDR1 DFQATT, CDR2 SNEGSKA (reference sequence). The CDR3 spans 14 residues. J lost 5 bases, V lost 3 bases, and 3 bases had no gene match. The CDR3 is CSARVSGRDNEQFF. In nucleotides, the CDR3 is TGCAGTGCTAGGGTTAGCGGGAGGGACAATGAGCAGTTCTTC.

Here the CDR3 DNA reads TGTGCCAGCAGTTTATCAGGGGGGAGAACCCAAGAGACCCAGTACTTC. As protein: CASSLSGGRTQETQYF. The rearrangement uses TRBV28 and TRBJ2-5; TRBD1 might be the D (7 bases). The germline CDR1 and CDR2 sequences are MDHEN and SYDVKM. The CDR3 has 16 residues. Trimming took off 1 base at V and 1 base at J, with 13 bases between the two ends.

This chain joins TRBV4-1 and TRBJ2-1; weak D call: TRBD2 (6 bases). CDR1 is MGHRA and CDR2 is YSYEKL in the germline V gene. V was trimmed by 0 bases and J by 4 bases, leaving 13 bases between them. The CDR3 is 16 residues long. CDR3 amino acids: CASSQDRGTGYNEQFF. The DNA of the CDR3 is TGCGCCAGCAGCCAAGATCGGGGGACTGGGTACAATGAGCAGTTCTTC.

This clonotype was picked up many times. This chain uses TRBV12-3 or TRBV12-4 with TRBJ1-5, with D hard to call. With 5 bases removed from V and 5 bases from J, the gap between germline ends came to 10 bases. The CDR3 spans 13 residues. CDR3 sequence (DNA): TGTGCCAGCAGTCCCAGGACCTATCAGCCCCAGCATTTT. The encoded protein is CASSPRTYQPQHF.

This clonotype was seen only a few times. The chain carries TRBV13 and TRBJ2-7; D unclear. V lost 4 bases and J 2 bases, leaving 12 bases between the germline ends. Germline lookup yields CDR1 PRHDT and CDR2 FYEKMQ (reference sequence). The CDR3 consists of 14 residues. The CDR3 sequence is CASSSPRGTYEQYF. In nucleotides, the CDR3 is TGTGCCAGCAGCTCCCCGAGAGGAACCTACGAGCAGTACTTC.

Only one count was recorded for this clonotype. A read error may be the cause here, since a much bigger clone is one base away. The chain employs TRBV7-6 and TRBJ2-2, with 8 bases identical to TRBD1. J gave up 5 bases and V 0 bases, and 5 bases lay outside the gene matches. The CDR3 length is 16 residues. Germline lookup yields CDR1 SGHVS and CDR2 FNYEAQ. CDR3 in DNA: TGTGCCAGCAGCTTAGCAGTACAGGGGGGAACCGGGGAGCTGTTTTTT. This translates into CASSLAVQGGTGELFF.

The rearrangement joins TRBV7-2 to TRBJ1-5; D unclear. In germline, CDR1 is SGHTA, CDR2 FQGNSA. V was trimmed by 1 base and J by 7 bases, leaving 5 bases between them. The CDR3 covers 12 residues. Written as DNA, the CDR3 is TGTGCCAGCAGCTTAGTTAGGCAGCCCCAGCATTTT. As protein: CASSLVRQPQHF. The variable domain in full, with the rest retrieved from reference TRBV7-2 and TRBJ1-5, is GAGVSQSPSNKVTEKGKDVELRCDPISGHTALYWYRQSLGQGLEFLIYFQGNSAPDKSGLPSDRFSAERTGGSVSTLTIQRTQQEDSAVYLCASSLVRQPQHFGDGTRLSIL.

The J gene is TRBJ1-1, the V gene TRBV5-6; the D gene is possibly TRBD1 (6 bases). CDR3 length: 15 residues. The germline CDR1 and CDR2 sequences are SGHDT and YYEEEE. Trimming cost V 6 bases and J 6 bases, with 21 bases left between them. Here the CDR3 DNA reads TGTGCCAGCAACCTACTACAGGGTGGGGTTGCTGAAGCTTTCTTT. Translation: CASNLLQGGVAEAFF.

In its sample, this clonotype was seen a few times. The V and J genes are TRBV7-2 and TRBJ1-1; D gene uncertain. V lost 5 bases and J lost 0, with 10 bases in between. The CDR3 is made up of 14 amino acids. Per germline, CDR1 SGHTA and CDR2 FQGNSA. CDR3 loop: CASSPLQVNTEAFF. The CDR3 nucleotides read TGTGCCAGCAGCCCCCTTCAGGTGAACACTGAAGCTTTCTTT.

This clonotype was observed many times. The rearrangement uses TRBV10-3 and TRBJ2-1; D may be TRBD1 or TRBD2 (5 bases each). The CDR3 spans 11 residues. Germline-derived CDR1 and CDR2 are ENHRY and SYGVKD. The V end was cut by 4 bases, the J end by 10 bases, with 8 bases between. The DNA for the CDR3 is TGTGCCATCAGTGCCCGGGACGAGCAGTTCTTC. Translated: CAISARDEQFF.

This clonotype was seen more than once but under ten times. The chain combines TRBV20-1 with TRBJ2-5; D is ambiguous. V shed 0 bases and J shed 1 base, with 9 bases lying between them. Germline V gene data show CDR1 as DFQATT and CDR2 as SNEGSKA (reference sequence). This CDR3 has 14 amino acids. The CDR3 region is CSARDGDFQETQYF. The CDR3 DNA sequence: TGCAGTGCTAGAGATGGAGACTTCCAAGAGACCCAGTACTTC.

The rearrangement uses TRBV5-8 and TRBJ1-1; TRBD1 matches at 9 bases. This CDR3 region has 13 residues. Germline V CDR1 and CDR2: SGHTS, YDEGEE. J lost 6 bases, V lost 4 bases, and 4 bases had no gene match. The CDR3 DNA follows: TGTGCCAGCAGCGTACAGGGGGCTGCTGAAGCTTTCTTT. Its protein product is CASSVQGAAEAFF.

This clonotype was seen more than once but under ten times. The V gene is TRBV4-1, the J gene TRBJ2-7, with 11 bases lining up with TRBD2. CDR1 and CDR2 (germline): MGHRA, YSYEKL. Trimming removed 1 base from V and 7 bases from J; junction bases left unmatched: 9. The CDR3 has 16 amino acids. In DNA, the CDR3 is TGCGCCAGCAGCCAAGTAGTCGAGACTAGCGGGACAGAGCAGTACTTC. Protein sequence: CASSQVVETSGTEQYF.

Ten or more counts support this clonotype. The chain employs TRBV12-3 or TRBV12-4 and TRBJ2-5; possibly TRBD1 for D (6 bases). Trimming took 3 bases from V and 5 from J, leaving 10 bases between them. The CDR3 contains 13 residues. The CDR3 spells CASSLTGSETQYF. CDR3 in DNA: TGTGCCAGCAGTTTGACAGGTAGTGAGACCCAGTACTTC.

This clonotype was picked up a small number of times. This chain links TRBV7-9 with TRBJ1-4, with 7 bases fitting TRBD1. Germline values: CDR1 SEHNR, CDR2 FQNEAQ (reference sequence). CDR3 length: 15 amino acids. Germline trimming cut 5 bases from V and 8 bases from J; bases unmatched to any gene: 11. The chain's CDR3 is CASSPQGPAAEKLFF. In DNA, the CDR3 is TGTGCCAGCAGCCCACAGGGGCCCGCGGCCGAAAAACTGTTTTTT.

The gene calls are TRBV20-1 and TRBJ1-3; a possible D gene is TRBD1 (6 bases). Germline V gives CDR1 DFQATT, CDR2 SNEGSKA (reference sequence). There are 15 residues in the CDR3. Trimming shortened V by 3 bases and J by 2 bases, and 14 bases separated the two germline ends. In DNA, the CDR3 is TGCAGTGCTAGCCACAGGGTCGGCGCTGGAAACACCATATATTTT. Its translation is CSASHRVGAGNTIYF.

This clonotype was detected ten times or more. The V gene is TRBV6-4, the J gene TRBJ2-3, with TRBD1 identical over 11 bases. The CDR3 is 14 amino acids. With 3 bases clipped from V and 4 bases from J, the junction kept 0 bases outside the gene matches. Germline V gene data show CDR1 as MRHNA and CDR2 as SNTAGT. The DNA for the CDR3 is TGTGCCAGCAGTGAGGGACAGGGGGCAGATACGCAGTATTTT. Amino acids: CASSEGQGADTQYF.

In its sample, this clonotype was seen many times. V and J are TRBV20-1 and TRBJ1-1; possible D gene TRBD1, 5 bases. Germline values: CDR1 DFQATT, CDR2 SNEGSKA (reference sequence). V lost 0 bases and J 5 bases, leaving 13 bases between the germline ends. The CDR3 totals 14 residues. The CDR3 sequence: CSAREAGLKTEAFF. Here the CDR3 DNA reads TGCAGTGCTAGAGAGGCGGGACTTAAGACTGAAGCTTTCTTT.

The rearrangement links TRBV20-1 to TRBJ2-1, with TRBD2 matching 16 bases. V was clipped by 0 bases and J by 0 bases; unmatched bases: 5. The CDR3 sequence is 19 residues long. CDR1 and CDR2 (germline): DFQATT, SNEGSKA (reference sequence). CDR3 amino acids: CSARDKGLAGGLSYNEQFF. In DNA, the CDR3 is TGCAGTGCTAGAGATAAGGGACTAGCGGGAGGGCTCTCCTACAATGAGCAGTTCTTC.

This clonotype was observed at least ten times. The V and J genes are TRBV2 and TRBJ2-1, with D unresolved. V lost 6 bases, J lost 0 bases, and 15 bases lay in between. Per the germline V gene, CDR1 is SNHLY and CDR2 is FYNNEI. This CDR3 contains 16 residues. CDR3 nucleotide sequence: TGTGCCAGCAGCAACGGAATGATGAGCTCCTACAATGAGCAGTTCTTC. Translating it yields CASSNGMMSSYNEQFF.

This clonotype was counted at least ten times. In DNA form, the CDR3 reads TGCAGCGGTTCCAGGGGTAATGAGCAGTTCTTC. This encodes CSGSRGNEQFF. The V and J genes are TRBV29-1 and TRBJ2-1, with D perhaps matching TRBD1 (6 bases). The V and J ends lost 7 bases and 7 bases respectively, with 11 bases between them. The CDR3 sequence is 11 residues long. Germline CDR1 and CDR2: SQVTM and ANQGSEA.

The chain is built from TRBV21-1 and TRBJ2-3; the table's D call, TRBD2, was not checked against the DNA. TRBV21-1 is deemed a pseudogene. The CDR3 length is 15 residues. The DNA for the CDR3 is TGTGCCAGCAGCAAGGGAGTACTCGGCACAGATACGCAGTATTTT. It is translated as CASSKGVLGTDTQYF.

This clonotype has at least ten counts. The CDR3 loop is CASSIQGALNTEAFF. In nucleotides, the CDR3 is TGTGCCAGTAGTATCCAGGGGGCTCTGAACACTGAAGCTTTCTTT. The chain has TRBV19 and TRBJ1-1, with TRBD1 matching over 8 bases. Per germline, CDR1 LNHDA and CDR2 SQIVND (reference sequence). V dropped 3 bases and J dropped 0; count of bases not matched to a gene: 3. The CDR3 is made up of 15 amino acids. Combining the CDR3 with reference TRBV19 and TRBJ1-1 gives the whole variable domain DGGITQSPKYLFRKEGQNVTLSCEQNLNHDAMYWYRQDPGQGLRLIYYSQIVNDFQKGDIAEGYSVSREKKESFPLTVTSAQKNPTAFYLCASSIQGALNTEAFFGQGTRLTVV.